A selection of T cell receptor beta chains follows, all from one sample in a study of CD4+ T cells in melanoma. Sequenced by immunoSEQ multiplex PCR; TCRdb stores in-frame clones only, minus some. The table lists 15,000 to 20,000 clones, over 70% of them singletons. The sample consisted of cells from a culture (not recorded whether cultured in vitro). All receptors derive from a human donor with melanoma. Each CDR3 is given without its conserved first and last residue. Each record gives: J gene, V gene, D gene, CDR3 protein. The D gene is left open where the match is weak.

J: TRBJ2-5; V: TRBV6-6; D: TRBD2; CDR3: ASSYSTSGDPKTQY
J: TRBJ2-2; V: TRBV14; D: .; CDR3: ASSPRVTGELF
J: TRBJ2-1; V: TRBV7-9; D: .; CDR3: ASSPRRTHSYNEQF
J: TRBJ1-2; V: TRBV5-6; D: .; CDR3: ASSLSRYSGGYT
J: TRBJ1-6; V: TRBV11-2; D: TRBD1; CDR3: ASSPLTGQTFSLH
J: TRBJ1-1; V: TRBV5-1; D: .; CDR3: ASSLAGSTEAF
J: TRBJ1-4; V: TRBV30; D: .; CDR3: AWSAGWANEKLF
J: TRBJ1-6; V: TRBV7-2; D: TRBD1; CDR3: ASSFRTGVSPLH
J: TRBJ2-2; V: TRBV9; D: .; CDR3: ASSPLGRPTGELF
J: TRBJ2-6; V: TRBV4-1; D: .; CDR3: ASSQVPIPPFSGANVLT
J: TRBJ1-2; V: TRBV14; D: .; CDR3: ASSKGQGTGGYT
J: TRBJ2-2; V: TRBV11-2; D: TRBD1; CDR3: ASSFQGVFAGELF
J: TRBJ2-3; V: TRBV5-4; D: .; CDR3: ASSLNSPDTQY
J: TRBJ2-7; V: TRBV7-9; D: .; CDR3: ASSLEGKQY
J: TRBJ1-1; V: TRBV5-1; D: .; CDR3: ASSWTPGDSGASGAF
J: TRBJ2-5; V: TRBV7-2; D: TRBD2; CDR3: ASSPTGTRIGETQY
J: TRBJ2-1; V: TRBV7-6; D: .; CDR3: ASSLIEFGEQF
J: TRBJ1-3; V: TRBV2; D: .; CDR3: ASRPRVSGNTIY
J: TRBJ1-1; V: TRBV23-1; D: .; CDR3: ASSQSINVGRRNTEAF
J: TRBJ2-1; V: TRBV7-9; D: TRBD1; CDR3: ASSRTGGPYNEQF
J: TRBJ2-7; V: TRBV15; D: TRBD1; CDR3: ATSRGQGAAYEQY
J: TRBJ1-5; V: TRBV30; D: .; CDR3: AWSENSNQPQH
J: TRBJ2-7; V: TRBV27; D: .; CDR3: ASSFQRTDYEQY
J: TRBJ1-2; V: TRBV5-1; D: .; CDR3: ASSLIGQADGYT
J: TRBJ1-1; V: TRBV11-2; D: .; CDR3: ASSLEFGKMNTEAF
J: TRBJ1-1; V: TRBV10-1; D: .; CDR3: ASSPGTFKGRINTEAF
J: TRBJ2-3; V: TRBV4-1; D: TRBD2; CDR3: ASSLSGGVMDTQY
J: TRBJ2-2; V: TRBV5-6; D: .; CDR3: ASSLRGADLVGELF
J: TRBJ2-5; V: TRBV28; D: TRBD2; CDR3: ASSRPRLAGGLQETQY
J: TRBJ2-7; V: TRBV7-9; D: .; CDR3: ASSSPSFGGAYEQY
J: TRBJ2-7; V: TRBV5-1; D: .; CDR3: ASTATGYEQY
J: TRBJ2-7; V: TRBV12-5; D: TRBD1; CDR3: ASGLGTGAYEQY
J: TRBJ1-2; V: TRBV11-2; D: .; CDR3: ASSLENWSYGYT
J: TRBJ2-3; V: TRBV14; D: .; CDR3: ASSHHPPGVDTQY
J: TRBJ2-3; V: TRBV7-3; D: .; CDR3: ASSLTFSDTQY
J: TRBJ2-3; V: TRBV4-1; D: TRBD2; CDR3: ASSQGGAGGGTDTQY
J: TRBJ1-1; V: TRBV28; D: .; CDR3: ASSFWQAEAF
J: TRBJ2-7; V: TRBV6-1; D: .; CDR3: ASSEALSGGSYEQY
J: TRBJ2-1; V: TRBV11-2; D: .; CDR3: ASSFPGLGDEQF
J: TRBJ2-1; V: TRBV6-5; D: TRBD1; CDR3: ASRSGTGTYNEQF
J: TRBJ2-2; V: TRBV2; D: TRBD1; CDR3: ASSYRDRGGTGELF
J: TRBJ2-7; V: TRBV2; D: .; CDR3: ASSLGQFPGDEQY
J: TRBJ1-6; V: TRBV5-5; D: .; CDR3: ASSFPPPRSPLH
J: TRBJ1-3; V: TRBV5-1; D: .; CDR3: ASRQGDGNTIY